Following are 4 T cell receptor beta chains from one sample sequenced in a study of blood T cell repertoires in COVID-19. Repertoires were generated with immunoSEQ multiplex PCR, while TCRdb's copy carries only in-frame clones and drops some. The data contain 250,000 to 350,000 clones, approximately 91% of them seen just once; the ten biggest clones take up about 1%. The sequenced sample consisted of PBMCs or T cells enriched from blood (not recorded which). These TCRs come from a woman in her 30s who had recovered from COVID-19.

The CDR3 loop reads CASSLVEGLAGVPPRTQYF. The DNA for the CDR3 is TGCGCCAGCAGCTTGGTAGAGGGACTAGCGGGAGTCCCCCCCCGGACCCAGTACTTC. The chain recombines TRBV5-1 with TRBJ2-5, with 14 bases fitting TRBD2. The V gene end was trimmed by 0 bases and the J gene end by 7 bases; junction bases not matched to a gene: 14. The CDR3 consists of 19 residues. CDR1 and CDR2 (germline): SGHRS, YFSETQ. The whole variable domain, filled in from reference TRBV5-1 and TRBJ2-5, reads KAGVTQTPRYLIKTRGQQVTLSCSPISGHRSVSWYQQTPGQGLQFLFEYFSETQRNKGNFPGRFSGRQFSNSRSEMNVSTLELGDSALYLCASSLVEGLAGVPPRTQYFGPGTRLLVL.

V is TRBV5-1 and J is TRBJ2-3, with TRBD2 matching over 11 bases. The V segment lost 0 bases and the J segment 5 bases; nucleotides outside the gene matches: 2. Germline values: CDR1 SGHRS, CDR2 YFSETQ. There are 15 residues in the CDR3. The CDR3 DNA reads TGCGCCAGCAGCTTGGAACTAGCGGGAGTAGATACGCAGTATTTT. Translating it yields CASSLELAGVDTQYF.

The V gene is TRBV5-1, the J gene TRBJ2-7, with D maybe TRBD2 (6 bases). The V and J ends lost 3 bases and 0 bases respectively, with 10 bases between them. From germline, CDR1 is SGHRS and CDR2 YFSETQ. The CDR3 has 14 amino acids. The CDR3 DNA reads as TGCGCCAGCAGCTCCCGGGGGTTCTCCTACGAGCAGTACTTC. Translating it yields CASSSRGFSYEQYF.

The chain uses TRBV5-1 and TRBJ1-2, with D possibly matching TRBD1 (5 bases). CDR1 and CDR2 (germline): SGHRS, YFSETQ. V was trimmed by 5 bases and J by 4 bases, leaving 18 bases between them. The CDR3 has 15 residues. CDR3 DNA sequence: TGCGCCAGCAGGCAGTCGGGGACTCGAAGCTATGGCTACACCTTC. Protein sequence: CASRQSGTRSYGYTF.